What follows describes a single T cell receptor beta chain. The TCR beta library used iRepertoire HTBI primers with Arm-PCR amplification of CDR3. TCRdb re-analysed the multiplex PCR reads in MiXCR, keeping a single row per CDR3 protein. The sample lists 300,000 to 500,000 distinct CDR3 sequences; around 21% were seen once. CDR1 DFQATT and CDR2 SNEGSKA come from the germline V gene (reference sequence). The CDR3 is 15 amino acids. V trimming: 3 bases; J trimming: 5 bases; junction bases outside the gene matches: 6. The sample belongs to a study of regulatory T cells in long-lasting Graves disease. Time point here: persistent/refractory GD, antithyroid drugs over 5 years with positive TRAb. The TCR library was made from RNA extracted from PBMCs.

V and J are TRBV20-1 and TRBJ2-5, with 13 bases matching TRBD2. This sequence originates from a female donor with Graves disease. This specimen was peripheral blood mononuclear cells (PBMCs), taken when the disease was refractory, from a patient treated with antithyroid drugs. CDR3 protein: CSASSPTSGRETQYF. CDR3 DNA: TGCAGTGCTAGTTCTCCGACTAGCGGGAGGGAGACCCAGTACTTC.